This TCR beta chain was found in a study of tumor-infiltrating lymphocytes in primary liver carcinoma. Synthesis of TCR beta cDNA was carried out from approximately 470 ng total RNA with a constant-region primer. Generation of the TCR beta libraries relied on three nested multiplex PCR rounds using slightly modified ARM-PCR. The two initial PCR rounds, roughly 9 cycles each, used TRBV1-TRBV30 forward and C-beta reverse primers. TCRdb reanalysed the multiplex PCR reads using MiXCR and keeps one entry per CDR3 protein. The table includes roughly 190,000 distinct CDR3 sequences, 85% detected once. Co-extracting RNA and DNA was done with 20-30 mg of unsorted bulk tissue as input. Study conclusions and caveats: Among the pair types, tumor region pairs showed more overlap than tumor-adjacent and tumor-blood pairs.

There are 18 residues in the CDR3. The germline V gene encodes CDR1 SGHNT and CDR2 YYREEE (reference sequence). Comments on this clonotype: Its target is unknown. A read error is likely, as this CDR3 ends without the conserved phenylalanine or tryptophan.

This chain links TRBV5-4 with TRBJ2-5, with 11 bases matching TRBD2. The TCR sequence derives from a man aged 35-49 years with primary liver carcinoma and hepatitis B virus infection. The specimen was tumor tissue from primary liver carcinoma. The CDR3 DNA is TGTGCCAGCAGTTTGGAACTAGCGGGAGCGGGACCCCAAGAGACCCAGTACTTA. It translates to CASSLELAGAGPQETQYL.